This TCR beta chain emerged from a study of OX40 agonist ivuxolimab in advanced cancers. Study at large: The study reported partial responses in three patients: one hepatocellular carcinoma, two cutaneous melanoma.

The repertoire was sequenced with immunoSEQ multiplex PCR; TCRdb's copy has only in-frame clones and lacks some. Among about 45,000 clones, 86% were seen once, and the ten largest hold approximately 13%. This clone was picked up one time. Its target is not known. Study conclusions and caveats: Clonal expansion was seen in CD4+ and CD8+ blood T cells by week 6 at 0.1 to 3.0 mg/kg.

V was clipped by 3 bases and J by 5 bases, with 14 bases between them. The germline CDR1 and CDR2 sequences are LGHNA and YNFKEQ. There are 14 residues in the CDR3. This clonotype was obtained from an adult with an advanced solid tumor such as melanoma, head and neck, liver or kidney cancer. The chain recombines TRBV4-2 with TRBJ2-7, with TRBD1 as a possible D gene (5 bases). Source: CD4+ or CD8+ T cells sorted from blood, taken in a trial of the OX40 agonist ivuxolimab. This chain's CDR3 is CASSHTVRENEQYF. The CDR3 DNA sequence: TGTGCCAGCAGCCATACCGTCAGGGAAAACGAGCAGTACTTC.